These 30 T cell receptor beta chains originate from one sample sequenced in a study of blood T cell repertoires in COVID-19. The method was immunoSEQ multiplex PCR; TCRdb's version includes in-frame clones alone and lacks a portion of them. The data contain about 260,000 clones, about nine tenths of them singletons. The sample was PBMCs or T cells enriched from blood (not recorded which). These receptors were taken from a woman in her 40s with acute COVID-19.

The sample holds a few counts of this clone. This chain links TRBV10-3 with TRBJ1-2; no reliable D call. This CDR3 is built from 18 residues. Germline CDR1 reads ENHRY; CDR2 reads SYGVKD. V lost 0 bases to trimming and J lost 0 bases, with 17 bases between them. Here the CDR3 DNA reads TGTGCCATCAGTGAGTCGCTTCATAAGGGAGATCCTAACTATGGCTACACCTTC. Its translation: CAISESLHKGDPNYGYTF.

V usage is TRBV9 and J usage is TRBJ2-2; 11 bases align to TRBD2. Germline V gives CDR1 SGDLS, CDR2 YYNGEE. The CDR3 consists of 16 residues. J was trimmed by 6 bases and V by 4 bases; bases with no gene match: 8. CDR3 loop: CASSPTSGSRAGELFF. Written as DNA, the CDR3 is TGTGCCAGCAGCCCCACTAGCGGGAGTCGGGCCGGGGAGCTGTTTTTT.

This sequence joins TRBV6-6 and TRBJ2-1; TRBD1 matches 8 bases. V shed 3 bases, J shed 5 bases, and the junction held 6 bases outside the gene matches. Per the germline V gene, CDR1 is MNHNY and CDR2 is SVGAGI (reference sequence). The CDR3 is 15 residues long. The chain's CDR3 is CASSYAGGRNNEQFF. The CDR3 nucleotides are TGTGCCAGCAGTTATGCAGGGGGCCGAAACAATGAGCAGTTCTTC.

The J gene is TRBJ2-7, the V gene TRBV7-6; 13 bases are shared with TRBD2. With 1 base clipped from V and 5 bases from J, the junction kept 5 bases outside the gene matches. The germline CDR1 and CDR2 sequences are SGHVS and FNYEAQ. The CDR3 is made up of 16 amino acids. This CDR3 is CASSLGGLAGTNEQYF. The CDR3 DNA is TGTGCCAGCAGCTTAGGGGGACTAGCGGGAACAAACGAGCAGTACTTC.

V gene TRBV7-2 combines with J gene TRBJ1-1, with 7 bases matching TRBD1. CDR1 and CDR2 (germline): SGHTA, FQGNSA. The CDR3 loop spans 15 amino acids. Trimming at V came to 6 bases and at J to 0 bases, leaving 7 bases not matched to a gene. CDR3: CASRRAGGLNTEAFF. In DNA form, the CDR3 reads TGTGCCAGCAGACGTGCAGGGGGACTGAACACTGAAGCTTTCTTT.

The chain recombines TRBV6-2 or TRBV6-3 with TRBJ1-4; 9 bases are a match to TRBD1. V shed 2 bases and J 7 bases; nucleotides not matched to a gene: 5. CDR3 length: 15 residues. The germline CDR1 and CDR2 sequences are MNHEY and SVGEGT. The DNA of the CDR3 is TGTGCCAGCAGTTACGCCGGGACAGGGTTTGAAAAACTGTTTTTT. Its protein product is CASSYAGTGFEKLFF.

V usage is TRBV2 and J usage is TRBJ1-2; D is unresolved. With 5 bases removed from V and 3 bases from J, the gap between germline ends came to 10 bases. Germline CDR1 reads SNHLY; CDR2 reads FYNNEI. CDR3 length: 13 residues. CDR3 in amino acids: CASSSGSHYGYTF. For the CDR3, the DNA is TGTGCCAGCAGTTCCGGGTCACACTATGGCTACACCTTC. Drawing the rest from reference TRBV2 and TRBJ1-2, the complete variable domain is EPEVTQTPSHQVTQMGQEVILRCVPISNHLYFYWYRQILGQKVEFLVSFYNNEISEKSEIFDDQFSVERPDGSNFTLKIRSTKLEDSAMYFCASSSGSHYGYTFGSGTRLTVV.

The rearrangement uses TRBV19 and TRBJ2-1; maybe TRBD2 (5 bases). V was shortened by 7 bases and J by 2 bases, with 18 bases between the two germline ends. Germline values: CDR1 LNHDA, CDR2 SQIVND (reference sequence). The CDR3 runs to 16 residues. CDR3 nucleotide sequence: TGTGCCAGTACTACGCACCCGAGCGGAGCCTACAATGAGCAGTTCTTC. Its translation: CASTTHPSGAYNEQFF.

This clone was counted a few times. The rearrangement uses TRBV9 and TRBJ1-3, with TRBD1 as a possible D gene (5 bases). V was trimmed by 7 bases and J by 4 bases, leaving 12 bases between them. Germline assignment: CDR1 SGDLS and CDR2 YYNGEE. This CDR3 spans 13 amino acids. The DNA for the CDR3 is TGTGCCAGCGGCGGGGCCGGAGGAAACACCATATATTTT. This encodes CASGGAGGNTIYF.

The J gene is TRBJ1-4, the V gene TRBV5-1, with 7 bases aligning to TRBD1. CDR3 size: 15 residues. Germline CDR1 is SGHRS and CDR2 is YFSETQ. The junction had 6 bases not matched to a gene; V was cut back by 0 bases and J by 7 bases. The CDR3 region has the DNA TGCGCCAGCAGCTTGGTTGAGGGGGCGGTTGAAAAACTGTTTTTT. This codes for CASSLVEGAVEKLFF.

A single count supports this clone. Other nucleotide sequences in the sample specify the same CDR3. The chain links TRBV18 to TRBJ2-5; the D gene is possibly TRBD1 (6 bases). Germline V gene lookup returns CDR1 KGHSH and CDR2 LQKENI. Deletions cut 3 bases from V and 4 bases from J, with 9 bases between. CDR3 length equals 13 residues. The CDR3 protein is CASSPLGGETQYF. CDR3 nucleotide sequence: TGTGCCAGCTCACCCCTAGGGGGAGAGACCCAGTACTTC.

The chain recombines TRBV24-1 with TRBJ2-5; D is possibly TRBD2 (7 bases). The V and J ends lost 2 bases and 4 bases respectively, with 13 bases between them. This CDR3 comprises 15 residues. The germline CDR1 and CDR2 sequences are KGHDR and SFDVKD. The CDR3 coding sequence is TGTGCCACCAGTGATTCACGGGGGGCGGGAGAGACCCAGTACTTC. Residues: CATSDSRGAGETQYF.

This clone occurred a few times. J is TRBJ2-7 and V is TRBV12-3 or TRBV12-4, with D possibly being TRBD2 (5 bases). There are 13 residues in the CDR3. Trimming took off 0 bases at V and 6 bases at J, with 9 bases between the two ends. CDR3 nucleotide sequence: TGTGCCAGCAGTTTAGCGGGAGCATTCGAGCAGTACTTC. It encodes CASSLAGAFEQYF.

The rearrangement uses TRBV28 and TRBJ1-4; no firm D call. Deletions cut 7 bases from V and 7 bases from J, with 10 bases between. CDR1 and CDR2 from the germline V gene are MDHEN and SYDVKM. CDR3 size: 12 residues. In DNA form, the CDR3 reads TGTGCCAGCACTAGGGAGGGTGAAAAACTGTTTTTT. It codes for CASTREGEKLFF.

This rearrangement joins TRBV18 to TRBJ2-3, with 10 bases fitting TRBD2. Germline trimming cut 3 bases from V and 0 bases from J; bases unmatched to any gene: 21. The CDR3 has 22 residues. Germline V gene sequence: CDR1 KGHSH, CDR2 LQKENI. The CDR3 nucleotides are TGTGCCAGCTCACCCTCCCCTTTCCATCTTCGGACTAGCGGCCCTAGCACAGATACGCAGTATTTT. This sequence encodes CASSPSPFHLRTSGPSTDTQYF.

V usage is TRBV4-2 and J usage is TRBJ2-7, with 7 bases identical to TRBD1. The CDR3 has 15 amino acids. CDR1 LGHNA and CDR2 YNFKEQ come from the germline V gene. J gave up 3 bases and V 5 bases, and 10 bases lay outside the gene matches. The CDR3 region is CASSSHLTGNYEQYF. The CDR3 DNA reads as TGTGCCAGCAGCTCCCACTTGACAGGGAACTACGAGCAGTACTTC.

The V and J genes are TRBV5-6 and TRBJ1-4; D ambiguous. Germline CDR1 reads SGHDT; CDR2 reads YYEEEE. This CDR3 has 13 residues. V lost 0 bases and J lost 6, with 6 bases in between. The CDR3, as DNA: TGTGCCAGCAGCTTGGGCGGAGATGAAAAACTGTTTTTT. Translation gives CASSLGGDEKLFF.

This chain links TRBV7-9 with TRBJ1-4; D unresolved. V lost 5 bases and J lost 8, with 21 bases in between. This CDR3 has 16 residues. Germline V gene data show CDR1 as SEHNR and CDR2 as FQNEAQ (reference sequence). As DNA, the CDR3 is TGTGCCAGCAGCCCCGATGGCTTGGTCCTCCGAGAAAAACTGTTTTTT. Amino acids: CASSPDGLVLREKLFF.

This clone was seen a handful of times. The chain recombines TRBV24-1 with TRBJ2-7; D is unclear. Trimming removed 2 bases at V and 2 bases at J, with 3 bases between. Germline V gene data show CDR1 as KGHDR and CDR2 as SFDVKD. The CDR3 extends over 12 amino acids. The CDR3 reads CATSDSTYEQYF. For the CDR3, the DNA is TGTGCCACCAGTGATTCCACCTACGAGCAGTACTTC.

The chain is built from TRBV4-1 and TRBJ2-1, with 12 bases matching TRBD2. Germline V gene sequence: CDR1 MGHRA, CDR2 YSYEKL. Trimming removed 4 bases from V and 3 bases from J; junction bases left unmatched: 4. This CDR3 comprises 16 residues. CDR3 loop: CASSRTSGRFYNEQFF. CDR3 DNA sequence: TGCGCCAGCAGCCGAACTAGCGGGAGGTTCTACAATGAGCAGTTCTTC.

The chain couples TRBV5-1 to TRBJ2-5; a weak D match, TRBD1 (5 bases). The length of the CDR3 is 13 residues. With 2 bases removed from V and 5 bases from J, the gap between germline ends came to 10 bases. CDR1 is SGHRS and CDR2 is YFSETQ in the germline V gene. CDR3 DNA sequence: TGCGCCAGCAGCTTCGCAGGGATGGAGACCCAGTACTTC. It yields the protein CASSFAGMETQYF. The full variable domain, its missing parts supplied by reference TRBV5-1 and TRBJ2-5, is KAGVTQTPRYLIKTRGQQVTLSCSPISGHRSVSWYQQTPGQGLQFLFEYFSETQRNKGNFPGRFSGRQFSNSRSEMNVSTLELGDSALYLCASSFAGMETQYFGPGTRLLVL.

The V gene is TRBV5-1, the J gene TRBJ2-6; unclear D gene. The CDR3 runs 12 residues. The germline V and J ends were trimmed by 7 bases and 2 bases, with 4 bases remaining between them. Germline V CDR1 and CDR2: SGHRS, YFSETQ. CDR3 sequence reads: CASGAGANVLTF. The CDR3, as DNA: TGCGCCAGCGGAGCTGGGGCCAACGTCCTGACTTTC.

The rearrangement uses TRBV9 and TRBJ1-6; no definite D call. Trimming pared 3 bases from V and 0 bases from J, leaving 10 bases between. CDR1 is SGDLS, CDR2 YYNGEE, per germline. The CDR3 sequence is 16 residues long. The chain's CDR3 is CASSALGSSYNSPLHF. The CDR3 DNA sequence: TGTGCCAGCAGCGCCCTGGGGAGCTCCTATAATTCACCCCTCCACTTT.

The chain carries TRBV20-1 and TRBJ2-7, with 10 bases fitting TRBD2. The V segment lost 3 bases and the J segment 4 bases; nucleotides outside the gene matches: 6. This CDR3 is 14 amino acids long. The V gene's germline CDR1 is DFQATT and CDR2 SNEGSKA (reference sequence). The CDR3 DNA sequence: TGCAGTGCTAGTCAGAGCGGGAGGGTATACGAGCAGTACTTC. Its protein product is CSASQSGRVYEQYF.

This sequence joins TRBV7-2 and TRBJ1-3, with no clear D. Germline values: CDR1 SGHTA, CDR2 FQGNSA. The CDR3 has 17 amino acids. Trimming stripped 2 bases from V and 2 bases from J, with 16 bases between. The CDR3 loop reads CASSLRRGSYTGNTIYF. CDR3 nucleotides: TGTGCCAGCAGCTTAAGGAGAGGCAGTTATACTGGAAACACCATATATTTT.

The CDR3 coding sequence is TGCGCCAGCAGCTTGGTGGGAGGAGGGCGCCATAATGAAAAACTGTTTTTT. Amino acids: CASSLVGGGRHNEKLFF. The chain recombines TRBV5-1 with TRBJ1-4; D uncertain. This CDR3 has 17 residues. The germline gives CDR1 SGHRS, CDR2 YFSETQ. The V end lost 0 bases, the J end lost 4 bases, and 16 bases lay between the germline ends.

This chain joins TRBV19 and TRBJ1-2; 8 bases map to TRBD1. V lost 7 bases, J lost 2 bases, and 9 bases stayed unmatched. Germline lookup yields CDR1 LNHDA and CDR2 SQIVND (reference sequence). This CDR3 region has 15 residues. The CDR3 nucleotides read TGTGCCAGTACCCGCACAGGGGGGGACAACTATGGCTACACCTTC. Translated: CASTRTGGDNYGYTF.

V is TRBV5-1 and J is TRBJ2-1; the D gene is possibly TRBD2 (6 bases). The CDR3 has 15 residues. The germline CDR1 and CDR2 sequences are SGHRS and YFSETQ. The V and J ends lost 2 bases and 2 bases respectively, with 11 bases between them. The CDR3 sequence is CASSFIAEAYNEQFF. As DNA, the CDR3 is TGCGCCAGCAGCTTCATAGCGGAGGCCTACAATGAGCAGTTCTTC. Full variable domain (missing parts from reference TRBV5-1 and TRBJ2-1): KAGVTQTPRYLIKTRGQQVTLSCSPISGHRSVSWYQQTPGQGLQFLFEYFSETQRNKGNFPGRFSGRQFSNSRSEMNVSTLELGDSALYLCASSFIAEAYNEQFFGPGTRLTVL.

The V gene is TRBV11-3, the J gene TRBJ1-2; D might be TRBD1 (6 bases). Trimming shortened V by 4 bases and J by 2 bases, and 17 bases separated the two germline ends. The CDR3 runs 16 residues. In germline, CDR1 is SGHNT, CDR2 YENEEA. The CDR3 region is CASSYRIVTGNYGYTF. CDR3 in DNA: TGTGCCAGCAGCTACCGAATAGTGACAGGAAACTATGGCTACACCTTC.

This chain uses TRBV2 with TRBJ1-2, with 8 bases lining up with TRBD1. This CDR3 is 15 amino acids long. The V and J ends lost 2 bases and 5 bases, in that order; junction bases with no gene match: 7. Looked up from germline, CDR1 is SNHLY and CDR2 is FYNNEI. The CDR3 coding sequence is TGTGCCAGCAGTGAAAGAACAGGGGGAGAGTATGGCTACACCTTC. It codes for CASSERTGGEYGYTF.